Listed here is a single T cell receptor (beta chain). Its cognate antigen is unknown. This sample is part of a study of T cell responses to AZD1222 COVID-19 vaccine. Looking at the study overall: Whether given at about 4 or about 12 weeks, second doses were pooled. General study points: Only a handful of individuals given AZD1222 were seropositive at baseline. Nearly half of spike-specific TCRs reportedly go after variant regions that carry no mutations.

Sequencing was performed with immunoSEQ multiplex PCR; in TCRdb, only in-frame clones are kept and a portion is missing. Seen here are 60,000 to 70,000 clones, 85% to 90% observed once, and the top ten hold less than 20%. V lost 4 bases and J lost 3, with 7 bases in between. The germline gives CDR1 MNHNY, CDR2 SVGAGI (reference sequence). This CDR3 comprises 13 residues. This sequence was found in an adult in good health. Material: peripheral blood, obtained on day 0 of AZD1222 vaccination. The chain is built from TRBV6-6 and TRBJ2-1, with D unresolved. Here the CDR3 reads CASSSDYYNEQFF. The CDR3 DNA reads TGTGCCAGCAGTTCAGATTACTACAATGAGCAGTTCTTC.